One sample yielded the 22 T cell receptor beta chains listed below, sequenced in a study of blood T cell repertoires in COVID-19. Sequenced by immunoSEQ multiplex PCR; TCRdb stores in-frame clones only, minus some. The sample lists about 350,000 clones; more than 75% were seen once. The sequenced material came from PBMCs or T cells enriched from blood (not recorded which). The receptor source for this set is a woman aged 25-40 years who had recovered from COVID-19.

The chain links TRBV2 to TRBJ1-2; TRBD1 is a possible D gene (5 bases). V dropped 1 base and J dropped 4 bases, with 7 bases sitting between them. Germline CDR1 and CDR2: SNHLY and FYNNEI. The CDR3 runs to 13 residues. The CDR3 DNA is TGTGCCAGCAGTGAAGAACAGGCCTATGGCTACACCTTC. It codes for CASSEEQAYGYTF.

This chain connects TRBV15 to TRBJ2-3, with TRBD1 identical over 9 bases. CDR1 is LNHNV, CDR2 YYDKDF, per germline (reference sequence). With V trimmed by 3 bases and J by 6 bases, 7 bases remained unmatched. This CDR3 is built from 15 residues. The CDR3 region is CATSSRDRDWDTQYF. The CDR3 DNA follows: TGTGCCACCAGCAGCCGGGACAGGGATTGGGATACGCAGTATTTT. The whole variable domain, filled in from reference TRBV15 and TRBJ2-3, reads DAMVIQNPRYQVTQFGKPVTLSCSQTLNHNVMYWYQQKSSQAPKLLFHYYDKDFNNEADTPDNFQSRRPNTSFCFLDIRSPGLGDTAMYLCATSSRDRDWDTQYFGPGTRLTVL.

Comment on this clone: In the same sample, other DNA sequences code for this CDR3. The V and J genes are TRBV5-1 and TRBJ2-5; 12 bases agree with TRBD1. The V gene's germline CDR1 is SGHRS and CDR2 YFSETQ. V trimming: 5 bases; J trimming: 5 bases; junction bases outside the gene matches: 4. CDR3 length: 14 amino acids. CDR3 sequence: CASSPGQGAETQYF. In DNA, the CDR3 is TGCGCCAGCAGTCCGGGACAGGGGGCTGAGACCCAGTACTTC.

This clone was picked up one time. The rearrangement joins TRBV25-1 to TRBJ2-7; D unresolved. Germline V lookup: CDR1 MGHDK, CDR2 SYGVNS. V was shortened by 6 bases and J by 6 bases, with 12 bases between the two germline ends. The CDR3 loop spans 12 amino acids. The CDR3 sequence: CASSLHFSEQYF. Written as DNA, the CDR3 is TGTGCCAGCAGCCTTCATTTCAGCGAGCAGTACTTC.

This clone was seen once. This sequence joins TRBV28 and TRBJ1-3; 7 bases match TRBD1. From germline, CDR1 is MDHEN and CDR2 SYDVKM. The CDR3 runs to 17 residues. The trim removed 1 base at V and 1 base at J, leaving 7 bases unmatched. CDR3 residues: CASSLLGGYTSGNTIYF. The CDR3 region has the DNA TGTGCCAGCAGTTTATTAGGGGGCTATACTTCTGGAAACACCATATATTTT.

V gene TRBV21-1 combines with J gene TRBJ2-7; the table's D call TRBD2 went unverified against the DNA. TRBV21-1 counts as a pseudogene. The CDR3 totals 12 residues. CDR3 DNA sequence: TGTGCCAGCAGAACAAGGCGGGGGACCTCGGACTTC. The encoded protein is CASRTRRGTSDF.

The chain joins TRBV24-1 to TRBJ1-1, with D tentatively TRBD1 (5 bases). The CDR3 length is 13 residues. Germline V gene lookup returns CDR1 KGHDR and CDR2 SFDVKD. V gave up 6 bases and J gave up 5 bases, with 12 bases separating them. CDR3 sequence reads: CATSLTGGTEAFF. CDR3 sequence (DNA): TGTGCCACCAGTCTAACAGGTGGGACTGAAGCTTTCTTT.

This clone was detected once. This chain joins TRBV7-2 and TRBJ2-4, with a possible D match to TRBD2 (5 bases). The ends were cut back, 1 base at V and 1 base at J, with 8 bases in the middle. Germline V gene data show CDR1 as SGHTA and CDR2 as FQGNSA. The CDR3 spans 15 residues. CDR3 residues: CASSLVGGAKNIQYF. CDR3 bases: TGTGCCAGCAGCTTAGTTGGCGGGGCCAAAAACATTCAGTACTTC. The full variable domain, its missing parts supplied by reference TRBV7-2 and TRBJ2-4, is GAGVSQSPSNKVTEKGKDVELRCDPISGHTALYWYRQSLGQGLEFLIYFQGNSAPDKSGLPSDRFSAERTGGSVSTLTIQRTQQEDSAVYLCASSLVGGAKNIQYFGAGTRLSVL.

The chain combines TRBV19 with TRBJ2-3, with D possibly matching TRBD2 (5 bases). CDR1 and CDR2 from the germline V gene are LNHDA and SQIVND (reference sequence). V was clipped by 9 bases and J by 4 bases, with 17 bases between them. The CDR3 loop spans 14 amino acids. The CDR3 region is CASKGAGEADTQYF. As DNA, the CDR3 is TGTGCCAGCAAGGGAGCAGGAGAGGCAGATACGCAGTATTTT.

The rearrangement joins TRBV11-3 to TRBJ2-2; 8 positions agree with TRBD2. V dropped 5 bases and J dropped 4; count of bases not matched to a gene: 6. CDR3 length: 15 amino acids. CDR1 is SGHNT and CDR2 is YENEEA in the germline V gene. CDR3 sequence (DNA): TGTGCCAGCAGCCGTCAGGGGACTAGCACCGGGGAGCTGTTTTTT. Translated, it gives CASSRQGTSTGELFF.

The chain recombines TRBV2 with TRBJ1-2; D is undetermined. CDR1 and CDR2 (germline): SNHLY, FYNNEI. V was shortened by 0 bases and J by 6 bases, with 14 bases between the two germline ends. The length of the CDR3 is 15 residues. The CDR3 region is CASSEALGGQDGYTF. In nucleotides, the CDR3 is TGTGCCAGCAGTGAAGCATTAGGAGGCCAGGATGGCTACACCTTC.

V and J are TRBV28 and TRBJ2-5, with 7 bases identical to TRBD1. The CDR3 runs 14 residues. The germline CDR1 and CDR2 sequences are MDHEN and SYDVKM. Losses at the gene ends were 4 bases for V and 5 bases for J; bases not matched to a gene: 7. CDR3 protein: CASSWRGGKETQYF. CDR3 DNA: TGTGCCAGCAGTTGGAGAGGGGGCAAGGAGACCCAGTACTTC.

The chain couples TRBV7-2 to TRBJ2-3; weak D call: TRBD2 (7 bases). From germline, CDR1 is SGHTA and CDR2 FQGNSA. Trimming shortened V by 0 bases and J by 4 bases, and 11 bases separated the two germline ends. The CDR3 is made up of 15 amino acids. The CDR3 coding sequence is TGTGCCAGCAGCTTAGCAGGGGGGGCCCCAGATACGCAGTATTTT. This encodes CASSLAGGAPDTQYF.

The CDR3 DNA reads as TGTGCCAGCAGTGACCCGACAGAAAGCGTAAATGGCTACACCTTC. Translation: CASSDPTESVNGYTF. The gene calls are TRBV6-1 and TRBJ1-2; tentative D call: TRBD1 (5 bases). In germline, CDR1 is MNHNS, CDR2 SASEGT. The CDR3 is made up of 15 amino acids. V gave up 3 bases and J gave up 6 bases, with 17 bases separating them.

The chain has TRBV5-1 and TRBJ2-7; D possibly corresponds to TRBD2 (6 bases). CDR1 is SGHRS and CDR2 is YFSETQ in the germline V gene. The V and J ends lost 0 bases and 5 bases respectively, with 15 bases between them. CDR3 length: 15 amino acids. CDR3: CASSLEVSGVDEQYF. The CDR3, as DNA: TGCGCCAGCAGCTTGGAGGTTAGCGGAGTCGACGAGCAGTACTTC.

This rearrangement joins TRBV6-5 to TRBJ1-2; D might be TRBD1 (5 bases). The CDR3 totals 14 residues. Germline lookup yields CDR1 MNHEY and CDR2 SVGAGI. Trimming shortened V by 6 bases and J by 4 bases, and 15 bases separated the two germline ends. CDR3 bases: TGTGCCAGCAGCCAAACAGGAGCCCTCTATGGCTACACCTTC. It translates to CASSQTGALYGYTF.

The CDR3 loop reads CASSEGLSYNEQFF. DNA for the CDR3: TGCGCCAGCAGCGAGGGACTGTCCTACAATGAGCAGTTCTTC. The chain links TRBV5-1 to TRBJ2-1; weak D call: TRBD2 (6 bases). The ends were cut back, 4 bases at V and 1 base at J, with 9 bases in the middle. From germline, CDR1 is SGHRS and CDR2 YFSETQ. This CDR3 spans 14 amino acids.

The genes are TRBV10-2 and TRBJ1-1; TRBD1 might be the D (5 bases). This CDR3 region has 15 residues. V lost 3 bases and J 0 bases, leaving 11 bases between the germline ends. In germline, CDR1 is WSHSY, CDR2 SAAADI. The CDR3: CASSEAGSLNTEAFF. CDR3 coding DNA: TGCGCCAGCAGTGAAGCAGGGTCCCTGAACACTGAAGCTTTCTTT.

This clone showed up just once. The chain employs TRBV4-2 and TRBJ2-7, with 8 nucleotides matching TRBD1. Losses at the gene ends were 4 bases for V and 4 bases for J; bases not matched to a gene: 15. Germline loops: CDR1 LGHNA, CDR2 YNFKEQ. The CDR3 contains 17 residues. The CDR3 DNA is TGTGCCAGCAGCCCAGCCCACGGGACAGGAGGGGGGTACGAGCAGTACTTC. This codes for CASSPAHGTGGGYEQYF.

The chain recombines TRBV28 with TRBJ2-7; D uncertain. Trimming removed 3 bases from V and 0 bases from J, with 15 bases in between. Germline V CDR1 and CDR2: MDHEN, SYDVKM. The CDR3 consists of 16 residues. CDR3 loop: CASSFFETRLSYEQYF. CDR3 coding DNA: TGTGCCAGCAGTTTCTTCGAGACCAGGCTCTCCTACGAGCAGTACTTC. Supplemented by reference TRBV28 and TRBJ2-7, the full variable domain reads DVKVTQSSRYLVKRTGEKVFLECVQDMDHENMFWYRQDPGLGLRLIYFSYDVKMKEKGDIPEGYSVSREKKERFSLILESASTNQTSMYLCASSFFETRLSYEQYFGPGTRLTVT.

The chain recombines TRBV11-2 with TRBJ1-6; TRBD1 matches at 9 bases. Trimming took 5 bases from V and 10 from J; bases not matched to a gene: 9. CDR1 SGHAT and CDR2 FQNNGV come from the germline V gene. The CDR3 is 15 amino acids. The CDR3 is CASSAGQGIGSPLHF. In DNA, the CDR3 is TGTGCCAGCAGCGCTGGACAGGGGATAGGGTCACCCCTCCACTTT.

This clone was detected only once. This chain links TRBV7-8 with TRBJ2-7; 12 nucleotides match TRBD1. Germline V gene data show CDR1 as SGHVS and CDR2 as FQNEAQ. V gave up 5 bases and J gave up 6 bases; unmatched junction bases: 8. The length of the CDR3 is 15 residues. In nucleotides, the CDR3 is TGTGCCAGCAGCAGAGGGACAGGGGGCTCGCGCGAGCAGTACTTC. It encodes CASSRGTGGSREQYF. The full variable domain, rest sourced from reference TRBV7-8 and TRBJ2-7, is GAGVSQSPRYKVAKRGQDVALRCDPISGHVSLFWYQQALGQGPEFLTYFQNEAQLDKSGLPSDRFFAERPEGSVSTLKIQRTQQEDSAVYLCASSRGTGGSREQYFGPGTRLTVT.